This entry concerns a single T cell receptor beta chain. This clonotype was observed many times. Its cognate antigen has yet to be identified. No per-base quality is available; no much larger clone lies one base away. These data come from a study of early T cells in non-severe SARS-CoV-2 infection (dated by TCRdb to the early 2020s). Background for the entire study: TCR sequencing used bulk RNA from unsorted whole blood, so alpha and beta chains could not be paired.

Findings and caveats that apply to the study as a whole: VDJdb matching was skewed toward anti-spike CD8 responses and likely underestimated virus-specific expansions, missing private and CD4 specificities.

Set within a cohort of healthcare workers in London, UK, this nested case-control study involved weekly PCR testing of nasopharyngeal swabs along with blood sampling. Healthcare workers were enrolled in the week of the UK lockdown, from 23 to 31 March 2020, and were followed every week for up to 16 weeks. The CDR3 sequence holds 15 residues, the cysteine and phenylalanine included. The sequence is cut down to CDR3 DNA, 45 bases in frame from base 1. For CDR1 and CDR2, the germline V gene lists ENHRY and SYGVKD. The junction carries 18 bases between V and J, which are trimmed by 6 bases and 4 bases respectively. Library preparation employed 5' RACE. The reads were generated on a NextSeq 500. The TCR library protocol attached unique molecular identifiers to individual cDNA molecules to correct for sequencing error and PCR bias. Both TCR alpha and beta chains were sequenced, and tight co-correlation was observed between alpha and beta sequence abundances in each sample. In the authors' own workflow: V gene, J gene and CDR3 annotation of TCR sequences was performed with Decombinator V4. TCRs were defined as expanded if a significant change between any two time points was detected under a Poisson model with p below 0.0001. Abundances of TCRs were expressed as counts per million after normalisation to the total number of TCRs sequenced in each sample. MAIT TCRs were defined by TRAV1-2 paired with TRAJ12, TRAJ20 or TRAJ33, and iNKT TCRs by TRAV10 paired with TRAJ18. VDJdb, accessed 1 November 2021, was searched for CMV, EBV and SARS-CoV-2 annotated TCRs, with TCRs annotated for multiple antigens excluded. TCRdb took the public reads, trimmed them with fastp at Q25, ran MiXCR for clone calling and kept in-frame beta chains. Every CDR3 protein is listed once, alongside the most common genes and DNA of its rows. The V and J calls shown here were made by TCRdb, not taken from the authors' results. The sample profile shows some 59,000 distinct CDR3 sequences; over 9.5% of them were found once. Under 6% of the sample comes from the top ten.

The chain links TRBV10-3 with TRBJ2-5, with the D gene possibly TRBD1 or TRBD2, each one fitting 6 bases. The receptor's source is an adult who was a healthcare worker with PCR-confirmed SARS-CoV-2 infection or an uninfected control (not recorded which). The sequenced material came from whole blood. The DNA sequence is as follows: TGTGCCATCAGAGCCGGGGGCGTCGTCGGAGAGACCCAGTACTTC. Its translation reads: CAIRAGGVVGETQYF.